What follows are 25 T cell receptor beta chains derived from one specimen sequenced in a study of blood T cell repertoires in COVID-19. Profiled with immunoSEQ multiplex PCR; TCRdb holds only in-frame clones, not every one. The table lists about 180,000 clones, roughly 85% of them singletons. The specimen sequenced was PBMCs or T cells enriched from blood (not recorded which). The source is a man aged 40-49 years who had recovered from COVID-19.

CDR3 nucleotide sequence: TGCAGTGCTAGTTCCGCGATTAGAGCGGGAGTGGGAGAGCAGTTCTTC. Translation gives CSASSAIRAGVGEQFF. The chain combines TRBV20-1 with TRBJ2-1; TRBD2 matches at 8 bases. This CDR3 contains 16 residues. The germline CDR1 and CDR2 sequences are DFQATT and SNEGSKA (reference sequence). After removal of 3 bases from V and 10 bases from J, the junction contained 17 bases not matched to a gene.

The CDR3 coding sequence is TGTGCCAGCAGCGTAGGGGGGACAGGGTTTCGGGGTGAGCAGTTCTTC. It encodes CASSVGGTGFRGEQFF. V and J are TRBV9 and TRBJ2-1, with 9 bases lining up with TRBD1. The germline V gene has CDR1 SGDLS and CDR2 YYNGEE. Trimming removed 0 bases from V and 9 bases from J; junction bases left unmatched: 10. This CDR3 is built from 16 residues.

The rearrangement links TRBV7-2 to TRBJ1-6; no clear D. Germline V CDR1 and CDR2: SGHTA, FQGNSA. V was clipped by 2 bases and J by 9 bases, with 23 bases between them. This CDR3 spans 18 amino acids. The chain's CDR3 is CASSLIGAELLRGSPLHF. DNA for the CDR3: TGTGCCAGCAGCTTAATAGGAGCAGAACTTCTCCGGGGTTCACCCCTCCACTTT.

The CDR3 loop is CAWSVNRQISSPLHF. The DNA for the CDR3 is TGTGCCTGGAGTGTAAACCGACAGATAAGTTCACCCCTCCACTTT. This chain connects TRBV30 to TRBJ1-6; D might be TRBD1 (5 bases). Looked up from germline, CDR1 is GTSNPN and CDR2 is SVGIG (reference sequence). The length of the CDR3 is 15 residues. The V end lost 0 bases, the J end lost 9 bases, and 15 bases lay between the germline ends.

The V call is TRBV15, the J call TRBJ2-1; D gene uncertain. V lost 3 bases to trimming and J lost 8 bases, with 20 bases between them. This CDR3 is 16 amino acids long. Germline CDR1 is LNHNV and CDR2 is YYDKDF (reference sequence). The CDR3 coding sequence is TGTGCCACCAGCAGGGAGACTGCCCCCCCTCTGGATGAGCAGTTCTTC. Protein product: CATSRETAPPLDEQFF.

This chain uses TRBV18 with TRBJ1-1; D unclear. From germline, CDR1 is KGHSH and CDR2 LQKENI. V was trimmed by 6 bases and J by 9 bases, leaving 20 bases between them. The CDR3 totals 14 residues. CDR3 nucleotide sequence: TGTGCCAGCTCCCTGGAAGGGAGGGATGGCAAAGCTTTCTTT. Residues: CASSLEGRDGKAFF.

This CDR3 is CASSLGRGNTEAFF. The CDR3 coding sequence is TGTGCCAGCAGCTTAGGACGGGGGAACACTGAAGCTTTCTTT. V and J are TRBV11-3 and TRBJ1-1; D gene uncertain. This CDR3 contains 14 residues. Trimming removed 1 base at V and 1 base at J, with 7 bases between. The germline CDR1 and CDR2 sequences are SGHNT and YENEEA. Based on the CDR3 plus reference TRBV11-3 and TRBJ1-1, the full variable domain is EAGVVQSPRYKIIEKKQPVAFWCNPISGHNTLYWYLQNLGQGPELLIRYENEEAVDDSQLPKDRFSAERLKGVDSTLKIQPAELGDSAVYLCASSLGRGNTEAFFGQGTRLTVV.

This clone was seen only once. The chain combines TRBV11-3 with TRBJ2-7; possible D gene TRBD2, 6 bases. The CDR3 is made up of 15 amino acids. The ends were cut back, 4 bases at V and 7 bases at J, with 20 bases in the middle. Germline loops: CDR1 SGHNT, CDR2 YENEEA. CDR3: CASSSGTPRTGEQYF. CDR3 coding DNA: TGTGCCAGCAGCTCCGGGACTCCGCGCACCGGGGAGCAGTACTTC.

This chain uses TRBV10-3 with TRBJ2-7; TRBD2 agrees at 7 bases. The V gene end was trimmed by 0 bases and the J gene end by 1 base; junction bases not matched to a gene: 3. From germline, CDR1 is ENHRY and CDR2 SYGVKD. The length of the CDR3 is 15 residues. The CDR3 nucleotides are TGTGCCATCAGTGAGTCTGTGGGAGGGTCCTACGAGCAGTACTTC. The encoded protein is CAISESVGGSYEQYF.

The chain couples TRBV12-5 to TRBJ1-1; the D gene is possibly TRBD1 (5 bases). CDR3 size: 16 residues. V shed 0 bases and J shed 3 bases, with 14 bases lying between them. CDR1 and CDR2 from the germline V gene are LGHNT and FRNRAP. The CDR3 sequence is CASGLVGVGSHTEAFF. CDR3 in DNA: TGTGCTAGTGGTTTGGTAGGGGTCGGAAGTCACACTGAAGCTTTCTTT. Full variable domain (remainder filled in from reference TRBV12-5 and TRBJ1-1): DARVTQTPRHKVTEMGQEVTMRCQPILGHNTVFWYRQTMMQGLELLAYFRNRAPLDDSGMPKDRFSAEMPDATLATLKIQPSEPRDSAVYFCASGLVGVGSHTEAFFGQGTRLTVV.

As for this clone: The sample has other DNA sequences that encode this CDR3 too. This sequence joins TRBV5-1 and TRBJ2-5, with TRBD2 identical over 9 bases. V gave up 0 bases and J gave up 5 bases; unmatched junction bases: 5. There are 15 residues in the CDR3. Germline loops: CDR1 SGHRS, CDR2 YFSETQ. This CDR3 reads CASSLVPSGVETQYF. The DNA for the CDR3 is TGCGCCAGCAGCTTGGTGCCTAGCGGGGTGGAGACCCAGTACTTC. Full variable domain (outside the CDR3, taken from reference TRBV5-1 and TRBJ2-5): KAGVTQTPRYLIKTRGQQVTLSCSPISGHRSVSWYQQTPGQGLQFLFEYFSETQRNKGNFPGRFSGRQFSNSRSEMNVSTLELGDSALYLCASSLVPSGVETQYFGPGTRLLVL.

The gene calls are TRBV24-1 and TRBJ2-1, with 11 bases matching TRBD2. There are 20 residues in the CDR3. The V gene's germline CDR1 is KGHDR and CDR2 SFDVKD. Trimming cost V 5 bases and J 0 bases; bases outside gene matches: 14. This CDR3 is CATSGVSETSGTRSYNEQFF. CDR3 DNA: TGTGCCACCAGTGGCGTTTCGGAGACTAGCGGGACGCGCTCCTACAATGAGCAGTTCTTC.

This clone was recorded only once. This rearrangement joins TRBV28 to TRBJ2-1, with 13 bases identical to TRBD2. Losses at the gene ends were 3 bases for V and 6 bases for J; bases not matched to a gene: 8. The length of the CDR3 is 17 residues. CDR1 and CDR2 from the germline V gene are MDHEN and SYDVKM. The CDR3 here is CASSFYRRTSGSNEQFF. The CDR3 DNA reads TGTGCCAGCAGTTTCTACAGACGGACTAGCGGGAGCAATGAGCAGTTCTTC.

The chain couples TRBV14 to TRBJ2-3; weak D call: TRBD2 (6 bases). Germline CDR1 SGHDN, CDR2 FVKESK. The V and J ends lost 6 bases and 4 bases respectively, with 11 bases between them. This CDR3 comprises 13 residues. CDR3 DNA sequence: TGTGCCAGCAGGGAGGGGCACGCAGATACGCAGTATTTT. It codes for CASREGHADTQYF.

V and J are TRBV6-6 and TRBJ2-3, with D perhaps matching TRBD2 (5 bases). CDR1 and CDR2 from the germline V gene are MNHNY and SVGAGI (reference sequence). The CDR3 consists of 16 residues. V was pared by 5 bases and J by 4 bases, with 19 bases between. The CDR3 loop reads CASSRPRPGTADTQYF. CDR3 nucleotides: TGTGCCAGCAGTCGCCCGCGTCCGGGAACGGCAGATACGCAGTATTTT.

This chain uses TRBV30 with TRBJ1-2, with TRBD1 as a possible D gene (5 bases). The CDR3 has 13 amino acids. Germline V gives CDR1 GTSNPN, CDR2 SVGIG (reference sequence). V lost 2 bases and J 8 bases, leaving 15 bases between the germline ends. The CDR3 is CAWSHDSSLGYTF. The CDR3 nucleotides read TGTGCCTGGAGTCACGACAGTTCTTTGGGCTACACCTTC.

The chain links TRBV2 to TRBJ1-2; a weak D match, TRBD1 (6 bases). This CDR3 region has 13 residues. Trimming pared 3 bases from V and 6 bases from J, leaving 11 bases between. Per germline, CDR1 SNHLY and CDR2 FYNNEI. CDR3 sequence: CASSERPGDGYTF. The CDR3 DNA follows: TGTGCCAGCAGTGAGAGGCCAGGGGATGGCTACACCTTC.

The chain uses TRBV28 and TRBJ2-1; 9 bases align to TRBD1. This CDR3 is built from 16 residues. Germline CDR1 MDHEN, CDR2 SYDVKM. Trimming removed 6 bases from V and 7 bases from J; junction bases left unmatched: 13. CDR3 nucleotide sequence: TGTGCCAGCAGATATGGTGGGGGGACAGGGTTGAATGAGCAGTTCTTC. It is translated as CASRYGGGTGLNEQFF.

V is TRBV12-3 or TRBV12-4 and J is TRBJ2-7, with 8 bases identical to TRBD1. CDR3 size: 12 residues. The V segment lost 5 bases and the J segment 6 bases; nucleotides outside the gene matches: 3. CDR3 DNA: TGTGCCAGCAGTCCCGACAGGGGCGAGCAGTACTTC. Amino acids: CASSPDRGEQYF.

This rearrangement joins TRBV10-3 to TRBJ1-6; perhaps TRBD1 as D (6 bases). Per the germline V gene, CDR1 is ENHRY and CDR2 is SYGVKD. Trimming removed 7 bases at V and 14 bases at J, with 18 bases between. The CDR3 length is 13 residues. The CDR3 loop is CAINSGEGDTLHF. DNA of the CDR3: TGTGCCATCAATTCAGGGGAGGGTGATACCCTCCACTTT.

The V and J genes are TRBV5-1 and TRBJ1-1; 8 nucleotides agree with TRBD1. Losses at the gene ends were 4 bases for V and 4 bases for J; bases not matched to a gene: 9. The CDR3 is made up of 15 amino acids. CDR1 and CDR2 from the germline V gene are SGHRS and YFSETQ. CDR3 nucleotides: TGCGCCAGCAGCCAAACACAGGGGGGAAGCACTGAAGCTTTCTTT. As protein: CASSQTQGGSTEAFF. The full variable domain, with the rest looked up from reference TRBV5-1 and TRBJ1-1, is KAGVTQTPRYLIKTRGQQVTLSCSPISGHRSVSWYQQTPGQGLQFLFEYFSETQRNKGNFPGRFSGRQFSNSRSEMNVSTLELGDSALYLCASSQTQGGSTEAFFGQGTRLTVV.

The chain carries TRBV6-5 and TRBJ1-1; no clear D. Germline loops: CDR1 MNHEY, CDR2 SVGAGI. The length of the CDR3 is 13 residues. Between the trimmed V and J ends, which lost 6 bases and 3 bases, there was a span of 11 bases. The chain's CDR3 is CASRSDIHTEAFF. The CDR3 DNA reads TGTGCCAGCAGATCAGACATCCACACTGAAGCTTTCTTT.

This clone was detected once. The V call is TRBV2, the J call TRBJ1-6; D may be TRBD1 (5 bases). The V end lost 4 bases, the J end lost 10 bases, and 14 bases lay between the germline ends. Germline V gives CDR1 SNHLY, CDR2 FYNNEI. This CDR3 is 14 amino acids long. The CDR3 bases are TGTGCCAGCAGTGGAGGGGACTCGGACTCACCCCTCCACTTT. Its translation is CASSGGDSDSPLHF.

J is TRBJ1-2 and V is TRBV5-1; D ambiguous. The CDR3 has 13 amino acids. Between the trimmed V and J ends, which lost 4 bases and 6 bases, there was a span of 13 bases. Germline CDR1 and CDR2: SGHRS and YFSETQ. CDR3 sequence (DNA): TGCGCCAGCAGCCCGGGGTGGGCTCATGGCTACACCTTC. Translated, it gives CASSPGWAHGYTF.

The sample holds one count of this clone. The rearrangement links TRBV28 to TRBJ2-4; D remains unclear. Germline loops: CDR1 MDHEN, CDR2 SYDVKM. The length of the CDR3 is 15 residues. Trimming took 5 bases from V and 0 from J, leaving 11 bases between them. The CDR3 sequence is CASSELETAKNIQYF. CDR3 in DNA: TGTGCCAGCAGTGAGTTAGAAACAGCCAAAAACATTCAGTACTTC. The whole variable domain, filled in from reference TRBV28 and TRBJ2-4, reads DVKVTQSSRYLVKRTGEKVFLECVQDMDHENMFWYRQDPGLGLRLIYFSYDVKMKEKGDIPEGYSVSREKKERFSLILESASTNQTSMYLCASSELETAKNIQYFGAGTRLSVL.